The source of this TCR beta chain is a study of T cell changes during pregnancy in multiple sclerosis. This clone was picked up one time. The CDR3 sequence is 15 residues long. Trimming at V came to 6 bases and at J to 0 bases, leaving 4 bases not matched to a gene. Germline CDR1 SGHTA, CDR2 FQGNSA. The method was immunoSEQ multiplex PCR; TCRdb's version includes in-frame clones alone and lacks a portion of them. The sample has 65,000 to 80,000 clones, approximately 95% seen once. This sequence originates from a female donor with multiple sclerosis, enrolled in a pregnancy study. Material: peripheral blood, obtained in the first trimester of pregnancy. The chain has TRBV7-2 and TRBJ2-1; 8 positions agree with TRBD2. CDR3 sequence reads: CASRPTSVSYNEQFF. CDR3 bases: TGTGCCAGCAGGCCGACTAGCGTCTCCTACAATGAGCAGTTCTTC.